There are many counts of the clone carrying this T cell receptor (beta chain). The antigen is unknown. The CDR3 totals 15 residues. The germline V gene encodes CDR1 SGHRS and CDR2 YFSETQ. V was cut by 4 bases and J by 0 bases, with 12 bases left in between. This sample was included in a study of T cells after yellow fever vaccination. Study background: Researchers used SMART-Seq v4 Ultra Low Input to prepare fractions that had low cell numbers.

Study results and limitations: A large majority of primary-vaccination clones showed up again after the booster (approximately 96% CD4, around 90% CD8).

By 5'RACE template switching, TCR cDNA was produced, with a universal primer site and UMIs added in the process. TCRdb re-called the 5' RACE reads with MiXCR, one entry per CDR3 protein. The repertoire holds approximately 510,000 distinct CDR3 sequences, about a fifth seen once, with roughly a sixth in the top ten. The gene calls are TRBV5-1 and TRBJ2-3; D gene unclear. The material was PBMCs, obtained roughly 20 days after the first yellow fever vaccination. The clonotype originates from a young man who received the YFV17D yellow fever vaccine. CDR3 protein: CASSLERTSTDTQYF. In DNA form, the CDR3 reads TGCGCCAGCAGCCTCGAGCGCACCAGCACAGATACGCAGTATTTT.